One and the same sample provided the 30 T cell receptor beta chains below, sequenced in a study of T cells in Graves' hyperthyroidism and ophthalmopathy. TCR beta CDR3 regions were amplified from RNA transcripts. The TCR CDR3 was amplified in a first-round RT-PCR using the HTBI primer set. A single record per CDR3 protein comes from TCRdb applying MiXCR to the multiplex PCR reads. The table records about 540,000 distinct CDR3 sequences, around 46% of them present only once. Sequencing used peripheral blood or thyroid tissue (not recorded which). These receptors were collected from a woman between 18 and 30 years old with Graves' hyperthyroidism.

The chain joins TRBV20-1 to TRBJ1-1; TRBD1 might be the D (6 bases). Germline CDR1 DFQATT, CDR2 SNEGSKA (reference sequence). This CDR3 region has 14 residues. V lost 6 bases, J lost 3 bases, and 17 bases lay in between. The CDR3 nucleotides read TGCAGTGCGGGGGGCGGAGGGGTTGACACTGAAGCTTTCTTT. Its protein product is CSAGGGGVDTEAFF.

This clonotype was picked up a small number of times. The chain is built from TRBV19 and TRBJ2-7; D might be TRBD1 (5 bases). The CDR3 is 15 amino acids. V gave up 0 bases and J gave up 7 bases, with 16 bases separating them. The germline gives CDR1 LNHDA, CDR2 SQIVND (reference sequence). The CDR3 region has the DNA TGTGCCAGTAGTATAGAAAGGGGAACGGCAGGAGAGCAGTACTTC. It specifies CASSIERGTAGEQYF.

On this clonotype itself: A much bigger clone sits one base away, suggesting this may be a read error. The rearrangement links TRBV7-9 to TRBJ1-2; D is unclear. Trimming pared 5 bases from V and 3 bases from J, leaving 10 bases between. CDR1 is SEHNR, CDR2 FQNEAQ, per germline (reference sequence). CDR3 length: 13 residues. CDR3: CASSGVEDYGYTF. As DNA, the CDR3 is TGTGCCAGCAGCGGAGTAGAAGACTATGGCTACACCTTC.

The chain links TRBV29-1 to TRBJ2-7; TRBD2 matches at 7 bases. Germline CDR1 SQVTM, CDR2 ANQGSEA. V was pared by 6 bases and J by 1 base, with 9 bases of the junction left unmatched. The CDR3 consists of 14 residues. The CDR3 bases are TGCAGCGTGATAGGATGGGGGGGTTCCTACGAGCAGTACTTC. Translated, it gives CSVIGWGGSYEQYF.

This chain joins TRBV7-3 and TRBJ2-5; D unclear. The CDR3 totals 14 residues. The V end lost 2 bases, the J end lost 5 bases, and 12 bases lay between the germline ends. Germline-derived CDR1 and CDR2 are SGHTA and FQGTGA. The CDR3 region has the DNA TGTGCCAGCAGCTTAGAATCCCAGGTCGAGACCCAGTACTTC. Amino acid sequence: CASSLESQVETQYF. The full variable domain, in which reference TRBV7-3 and TRBJ2-5 provide the parts outside the CDR3, is GAGVSQTPSNKVTEKGKYVELRCDPISGHTALYWYRQSLGQGPEFLIYFQGTGAADDSGLPNDRFFAVRPEGSVSTLKIQRTERGDSAVYLCASSLESQVETQYFGPGTRLLVL.

The sample holds a few counts of this clonotype. The rearrangement joins TRBV5-1 to TRBJ2-7, with D unclear. Per the germline V gene, CDR1 is SGHRS and CDR2 is YFSETQ. The CDR3 extends over 14 amino acids. V was cut by 4 bases and J by 0 bases, with 11 bases left in between. The CDR3 DNA is TGCGCCAGCAGCGTCGGACCGAGCTCCTACGAGCAGTACTTC. The encoded protein is CASSVGPSSYEQYF.

The V call is TRBV5-1, the J call TRBJ1-5; D remains unclear. Germline V gene data show CDR1 as SGHRS and CDR2 as YFSETQ. This CDR3 comprises 14 residues. Between the trimmed V and J ends, which lost 0 bases and 3 bases, there was a span of 7 bases. This CDR3 is CASSLDGDNQPQHF. The CDR3, as DNA: TGCGCCAGCAGCTTGGACGGAGACAATCAGCCCCAGCATTTT.

This clonotype was picked up a small number of times. The rearrangement joins TRBV2 to TRBJ1-1; D may be TRBD1 (6 bases). CDR1 is SNHLY and CDR2 is FYNNEI in the germline V gene. V was trimmed by 10 bases and J by 0 bases, leaving 15 bases between them. The CDR3 length is 14 residues. The CDR3 loop reads CATTEGGVNTEAFF. The CDR3 DNA reads TGTGCCACCACTGAGGGGGGGGTGAACACTGAAGCTTTCTTT.

About this clonotype itself: Its ends do not fully match the called genes, so a read error is possible. This rearrangement joins TRBV11-1 to TRBJ1-1; a possible D gene is TRBD1 (5 bases). The CDR3 extends over 15 amino acids. Germline V gene lookup returns CDR1 SGHAT and CDR2 FQDESV (reference sequence). CDR3 loop: CASSFSGFSNTEAFF. The CDR3, as DNA: TGCGCCAGCAGCTTTTCAGGGTTTTCCAACACTGAAGCTTTCTTT.

The sample holds many counts of this clonotype. The chain combines TRBV10-2 with TRBJ2-7, with D uncertain. CDR1 and CDR2 (germline): WSHSY, SAAADI. V lost 0 bases to trimming and J lost 2 bases, with 8 bases between them. This CDR3 spans 14 amino acids. CDR3 amino acids: CASSESGLPYEQYF. For the CDR3, the DNA is TGCGCCAGCAGTGAGTCAGGGCTGCCCTACGAGCAGTACTTC.

V gene TRBV29-1 combines with J gene TRBJ1-2; the D is unclear. The CDR3 runs 10 residues. From germline, CDR1 is SQVTM and CDR2 ANQGSEA. Deletions cut 5 bases from V and 10 bases from J, with 11 bases between. DNA of the CDR3: TGCAGCGTTTGGAGTGGGGACTACACCTTC. Its translation: CSVWSGDYTF.

This clonotype occurred many times. The V gene is TRBV15, the J gene TRBJ2-7; D assignment may be TRBD1 or TRBD2 (5 bases each). Trimming shortened V by 0 bases and J by 6 bases, and 15 bases separated the two germline ends. From germline, CDR1 is LNHNV and CDR2 YYDKDF (reference sequence). This CDR3 spans 15 amino acids. DNA of the CDR3: TGTGCCACCAGCAGAGATCGGGGACGGACGGCCGAGCAGTACTTC. It codes for CATSRDRGRTAEQYF.

This chain uses TRBV20-1 with TRBJ2-7; D call uncertain. Looked up from germline, CDR1 is DFQATT and CDR2 is SNEGSKA (reference sequence). CDR3 size: 13 residues. With 0 bases removed from V and 2 bases from J, the gap between germline ends came to 8 bases. CDR3: CSAREQNTYEQYF. The CDR3 DNA reads as TGCAGTGCTAGAGAACAGAACACCTACGAGCAGTACTTC.

The genes are TRBV7-2 and TRBJ2-5, with 13 bases fitting TRBD2. The V segment lost 5 bases and the J segment 6 bases; nucleotides outside the gene matches: 9. Germline V gene data show CDR1 as SGHTA and CDR2 as FQGNSA. CDR3 length: 16 residues. The CDR3 here is CASSAGLAGDVKTQYF. CDR3 in DNA: TGTGCCAGCAGCGCAGGACTAGCGGGAGATGTAAAGACCCAGTACTTC.

In this sample, this clonotype turned up many times. The gene calls are TRBV2 and TRBJ1-5; 9 nucleotides align to TRBD1. The CDR3 totals 16 residues. In germline, CDR1 is SNHLY, CDR2 FYNNEI. J lost 0 bases, V lost 6 bases, and 6 bases had no gene match. CDR3 loop: CASRQGTGTSNQPQHF. DNA of the CDR3: TGTGCCAGCAGGCAAGGGACAGGGACTAGCAATCAGCCCCAGCATTTT.

This clonotype was observed a handful of times. The germline gene is not matched at one end of the junction; a read error may be the cause. The chain combines TRBV7-6 with TRBJ1-2, with TRBD1 identical over 8 bases. The CDR3 loop spans 14 amino acids. Per germline, CDR1 SGHVS and CDR2 FNYEAQ. The CDR3 protein is CASNRDRSFYGHTF. For the CDR3, the DNA is TGTGCCAGCAATCGGGACAGGTCCTTCTATGGCCACACCTTC.

This clonotype was observed many times. The chain recombines TRBV12-3 or TRBV12-4 with TRBJ2-7; perhaps TRBD2 as D (6 bases). The CDR3 is 11 residues long. With 2 bases removed from V and 11 bases from J, the gap between germline ends came to 10 bases. The CDR3 nucleotides read TGTGCCAGCAGTTTATCGAAGCGGGAGTACTTC. Protein: CASSLSKREYF.

This clonotype was recorded many times. The chain carries TRBV2 and TRBJ2-7; no definite D call. Germline V gives CDR1 SNHLY, CDR2 FYNNEI. The CDR3 is 13 amino acids. V lost 1 base and J 4 bases, leaving 8 bases between the germline ends. In DNA, the CDR3 is TGTGCCAGCAGTGAAGGCCCGATATACGAGCAGTACTTC. Translation gives CASSEGPIYEQYF.

This clonotype was seen repeatedly, ten times or more. The V gene is TRBV29-1, the J gene TRBJ1-3; D not resolved. This CDR3 is built from 13 residues. The germline V gene has CDR1 SQVTM and CDR2 ANQGSEA. The V end lost 4 bases, the J end lost 0 bases, and 7 bases lay between the germline ends. CDR3 bases: TGCAGCGTTGGACCCGACTCTGGAAACACCATATATTTT. This sequence encodes CSVGPDSGNTIYF.

The chain employs TRBV5-4 and TRBJ2-7; 8 nucleotides align to TRBD1. The V and J ends lost 5 bases and 6 bases, in that order; junction bases with no gene match: 13. The CDR3 runs to 15 residues. The germline V gene has CDR1 SGHNT and CDR2 YYREEE (reference sequence). The DNA for the CDR3 is TGTGCCAGCAGTTCCCCGGGACAGGTAATCTCCGAGCAGTACTTC. Translation: CASSSPGQVISEQYF.

The chain uses TRBV10-3 and TRBJ2-2, with D possibly TRBD2 on 5 matching bases. V dropped 6 bases and J dropped 6 bases, with 17 bases sitting between them. Germline CDR1 reads ENHRY; CDR2 reads SYGVKD. The CDR3 spans 15 residues. CDR3 in DNA: TGTGCCATCAGCTTGTCCCCCCTGGAGGCCGGGGAGCTGTTTTTT. Translated: CAISLSPLEAGELFF.

The CDR3 loop reads CASSFLTTGGAEAFF. CDR3 sequence (DNA): TGTGCCAGCAGTTTCCTTACGACAGGGGGGGCTGAAGCTTTCTTT. This chain connects TRBV12-3 or TRBV12-4 to TRBJ1-1; 9 bases agree with TRBD1. The ends lost 3 bases at V and 6 bases at J; junction bases unmatched: 8. This CDR3 is built from 15 residues.

This clonotype was detected ten times or more. V and J are TRBV10-3 and TRBJ1-2, with D possibly TRBD1 on 6 matching bases. The CDR3 has 16 residues. V lost 0 bases to trimming and J lost 6 bases, with 17 bases between them. Germline values: CDR1 ENHRY, CDR2 SYGVKD. The CDR3 is CAISESSFGQTDGYTF. CDR3 nucleotide sequence: TGTGCCATCAGTGAGTCAAGTTTCGGACAGACAGATGGCTACACCTTC.

On this clonotype itself: Because it lacks the conserved phenylalanine or tryptophan at the end, this CDR3 is likely a read error. Because the CDR3's place on the DNA is in doubt, the DNA is left out and the CDR3 is given as listed by TCRdb. The CDR3 loop reads CSARGLDT. This chain uses TRBV20-1 with TRBJ2-5; TRBD2, the D gene given by the table, was not confirmed from the DNA. Germline CDR1 DFQATT, CDR2 SNEGSKA (reference sequence). The CDR3 length equals 8 residues, ends included.

The chain has TRBV20-1 and TRBJ2-7; D call uncertain. The CDR3 covers 11 residues. V lost 1 base, J lost 8 bases, and 9 bases lay in between. CDR1 DFQATT and CDR2 SNEGSKA come from the germline V gene (reference sequence). The DNA of the CDR3 is TGCAGTGCTAGAGCCCCACGTCAGCAGTACTTC. The encoded protein is CSARAPRQQYF.

This clonotype appeared a few times. The chain uses TRBV5-1 and TRBJ2-7; 8 nucleotides match TRBD1. Germline V gene sequence: CDR1 SGHRS, CDR2 YFSETQ. Trimming took 0 bases from V and 3 from J; bases not matched to a gene: 8. This CDR3 is 16 amino acids long. This chain's CDR3 is CASSLGGPGTGYEQYF. DNA for the CDR3: TGCGCCAGCAGCTTGGGCGGTCCCGGGACAGGCTACGAGCAGTACTTC. The entire variable domain, with the rest obtained from reference TRBV5-1 and TRBJ2-7, is as follows: KAGVTQTPRYLIKTRGQQVTLSCSPISGHRSVSWYQQTPGQGLQFLFEYFSETQRNKGNFPGRFSGRQFSNSRSEMNVSTLELGDSALYLCASSLGGPGTGYEQYFGPGTRLTVT.

The genes are TRBV15 and TRBJ1-4; 8 bases fit TRBD1. In germline, CDR1 is LNHNV, CDR2 YYDKDF (reference sequence). V was clipped by 3 bases and J by 5 bases; unmatched bases: 5. This CDR3 is built from 15 residues. DNA of the CDR3: TGTGCCACCAGCAGCCCCGACAGGGGAAATGAAAAACTGTTTTTT. It codes for CATSSPDRGNEKLFF.

This chain joins TRBV15 and TRBJ2-2; weak D call: TRBD1 (6 bases). Trimming removed 4 bases at V and 6 bases at J, with 9 bases between. This CDR3 spans 13 amino acids. CDR1 and CDR2 (germline): LNHNV, YYDKDF (reference sequence). CDR3 coding DNA: TGTGCCACCAGCAACAGGGAATCCGGGGAGCTGTTTTTT. Its translation is CATSNRESGELFF.

This clonotype has a count of ten or more. The gene calls are TRBV15 and TRBJ1-2, with D possibly matching TRBD1 (6 bases). Germline V CDR1 and CDR2: LNHNV, YYDKDF (reference sequence). The length of the CDR3 is 15 residues. V was pared by 1 base and J by 4 bases, with 13 bases between. CDR3 coding DNA: TGTGCCACCAGCAGAGCCCCGACAGGCCGCTATGGCTACACCTTC. This codes for CATSRAPTGRYGYTF. The variable domain in full, with the rest retrieved from reference TRBV15 and TRBJ1-2, is DAMVIQNPRYQVTQFGKPVTLSCSQTLNHNVMYWYQQKSSQAPKLLFHYYDKDFNNEADTPDNFQSRRPNTSFCFLDIRSPGLGDTAMYLCATSRAPTGRYGYTFGSGTRLTVV.

Written as DNA, the CDR3 is TGCAGTGCAATGGGACAGGCTAATTCACCCCTCCACTTT. Encoded protein: CSAMGQANSPLHF. V and J are TRBV20-1 and TRBJ1-6, with 8 bases identical to TRBD1. Germline V gene lookup returns CDR1 DFQATT and CDR2 SNEGSKA (reference sequence). Germline trimming cut 6 bases from V and 6 bases from J; bases unmatched to any gene: 4. CDR3 length: 13 amino acids.